These 25 T cell receptor beta chains were all obtained from the same sample, sequenced in a study of T-cell reconstitution after alpha-beta-depleted transplantation in children. Library preparation (for TCRbeta) was performed with unique molecular identifiers. Each CDR3 protein is one row after TCRdb ran MiXCR on the PCR reads. The table has around 210,000 distinct CDR3 sequences, about 6.6% seen once. Specimen: PBMCs, collected before TCRalphabeta/CD19-depleted stem cell transplant. The receptor set was obtained from a boy under 10 years old with acute lymphoblastic leukemia, due to receive a stem cell transplant.

This clonotype has at least ten counts. The chain links TRBV3-1 to TRBJ2-1, with 13 bases that match TRBD2. The CDR3 covers 16 residues. Germline V CDR1 and CDR2: LGHDT, YNNKEL (reference sequence). V was clipped by 5 bases and J by 8 bases; unmatched bases: 9. The DNA of the CDR3 is TGTGCCAGCAGCTTCCGACTAGCGGGAGGTACGGATGAGCAGTTCTTC. This sequence encodes CASSFRLAGGTDEQFF.

This clonotype was counted at least ten times. The rearrangement uses TRBV28 and TRBJ2-7, with 7 bases aligning to TRBD1. Germline V gene lookup returns CDR1 MDHEN and CDR2 SYDVKM. V shed 8 bases and J 3 bases; nucleotides not matched to a gene: 4. The CDR3 covers 12 residues. CDR3 residues: CASQGGDYEQYF. CDR3 in DNA: TGTGCCAGCCAAGGGGGCGACTACGAGCAGTACTTC.

This clonotype was seen many times. This chain joins TRBV12-5 and TRBJ1-2; D is uncertain. V dropped 2 bases and J dropped 7 bases, with 11 bases sitting between them. Germline CDR1 LGHNT, CDR2 FRNRAP. The CDR3 consists of 13 residues. The CDR3 DNA is TGTGCTAGTGGTTTGCCCCCCCGTGTTGGCTACACCTTC. It specifies CASGLPPRVGYTF.

Ten or more counts support this clonotype. The V call is TRBV29-1, the J call TRBJ1-2; the D is unclear. Trimming removed 1 base from V and 4 bases from J, with 4 bases in between. The CDR3 consists of 11 residues. Germline values: CDR1 SQVTM, CDR2 ANQGSEA. Written as DNA, the CDR3 is TGCAGCGTTGAAGCTTTCTATGGCTACACCTTC. As protein: CSVEAFYGYTF.

This clonotype has ten or more counts. Here the CDR3 DNA reads TGTGCCAGCAGCTTAGATCTAGATAGGGCAGATACGCAGTATTTT. It encodes CASSLDLDRADTQYF. The J gene is TRBJ2-3, the V gene TRBV7-2; D remains ambiguous. Germline values: CDR1 SGHTA, CDR2 FQGNSA. The CDR3 consists of 15 residues. V was trimmed by 1 base and J by 4 bases, leaving 12 bases between them.

A note on this clonotype: This may come from a read error, since a much larger clone is one base off. This chain links TRBV9 with TRBJ2-7, with D tentatively TRBD1 or TRBD2 (5 bases each). This CDR3 comprises 14 residues. Germline V gene data show CDR1 as SGDLS and CDR2 as YYNGEE. CDR3 sequence: CGSSVDSGGYEQYF. The CDR3 DNA is TGTGGCAGCAGCGTAGACAGTGGAGGCTACGAGCAGTACTTC.

This clonotype was recorded at least ten times. This chain links TRBV7-9 with TRBJ2-3; 7 bases are shared with TRBD1. The V gene's germline CDR1 is SEHNR and CDR2 FQNEAQ (reference sequence). The V and J ends lost 5 bases and 0 bases, in that order; junction bases with no gene match: 5. The CDR3 consists of 15 residues. CDR3 in amino acids: CASSTDRASTDTQYF. DNA for the CDR3: TGTGCCAGCAGCACCGACAGGGCCAGCACAGATACGCAGTATTTT.

At least ten counts were recorded for this clonotype. This chain uses TRBV9 with TRBJ2-3; perhaps TRBD2 as D (6 bases). The germline CDR1 and CDR2 sequences are SGDLS and YYNGEE. This CDR3 comprises 17 residues. The ends were cut back, 3 bases at V and 5 bases at J, with 22 bases in the middle. The CDR3 coding sequence is TGTGCCAGCAGCGACCGCGTCGGGGGACGTCTTAGAGATACGCAGTATTTT. Protein: CASSDRVGGRLRDTQYF. Looking up the rest from reference TRBV9 and TRBJ2-3 gives the full variable domain: DSGVTQTPKHLITATGQRVTLRCSPRSGDLSVYWYQQSLDQGLQFLIQYYNGEERAKGNILERFSAQQFPDLHSELNLSSLELGDSALYFCASSDRVGGRLRDTQYFGPGTRLTVL.

This clonotype has just a few counts. The CDR3 spells CASSWPSTYEQYF. In DNA form, the CDR3 reads TGTGCCAGCAGCTGGCCGAGCACCTACGAGCAGTACTTC. The V call is TRBV7-9, the J call TRBJ2-7, with D unresolved. CDR1 and CDR2 (germline): SEHNR, FQNEAQ (reference sequence). With 4 bases removed from V and 2 bases from J, the gap between germline ends came to 9 bases. The length of the CDR3 is 13 residues.

This clonotype was counted many times. The chain uses TRBV28 and TRBJ2-7; 10 bases fit TRBD1. The CDR3 has 15 amino acids. Germline V gene sequence: CDR1 MDHEN, CDR2 SYDVKM. V lost 6 bases to trimming and J lost 4 bases; unmatched junction nucleotides: 9. For the CDR3, the DNA is TGTGCCAGCAGGACGGGAGGACAGGGGGTTTACGAGCAGTACTTC. Its protein product is CASRTGGQGVYEQYF. The entire variable domain, with the rest obtained from reference TRBV28 and TRBJ2-7, is as follows: DVKVTQSSRYLVKRTGEKVFLECVQDMDHENMFWYRQDPGLGLRLIYFSYDVKMKEKGDIPEGYSVSREKKERFSLILESASTNQTSMYLCASRTGGQGVYEQYFGPGTRLTVT.

This clonotype was observed many times. The chain uses TRBV28 and TRBJ1-1; tentatively, D is TRBD1 (5 bases). The CDR3 contains 14 residues. Trimming took off 7 bases at V and 6 bases at J, with 18 bases between the two ends. The germline CDR1 and CDR2 sequences are MDHEN and SYDVKM. The CDR3 DNA is TGTGCCAGCACTCCGATGGGGGGGATCCCTGAAGCTTTCTTT. As protein: CASTPMGGIPEAFF.

This clonotype was seen ten or more times. The chain employs TRBV28 and TRBJ2-5, with TRBD2 matching 7 bases. The J segment lost 3 bases and the V segment lost 6 bases, leaving 10 bases of the junction unmatched. Germline V gene data show CDR1 as MDHEN and CDR2 as SYDVKM. This CDR3 spans 15 amino acids. CDR3 bases: TGTGCCAGCAGCCGACGAGCGGGGATTGAAGAGACCCAGTACTTC. This translates into CASSRRAGIEETQYF.

This clonotype came up many times. The rearrangement links TRBV9 to TRBJ2-3; TRBD1 is a possible D gene (6 bases). V shed 0 bases and J shed 2 bases, with 16 bases lying between them. The germline gives CDR1 SGDLS, CDR2 YYNGEE. The CDR3 totals 17 residues. CDR3 protein: CASSVASTGILTDTQYF. The CDR3 DNA sequence: TGTGCCAGCAGCGTAGCCTCCACAGGGATCCTCACAGATACGCAGTATTTT.

At least ten counts were recorded for this clonotype. V and J are TRBV20-1 and TRBJ1-5, with 8 bases aligning to TRBD1. In germline, CDR1 is DFQATT, CDR2 SNEGSKA (reference sequence). With V trimmed by 5 bases and J by 2 bases, 8 bases remained unmatched. The CDR3 consists of 15 residues. The CDR3, as DNA: TGCAGTGCTTTCCAGGGGGCGCGAGGCAATCAGCCCCAGCATTTT. It translates to CSAFQGARGNQPQHF.

This clonotype has at least ten counts. One end of the junction fails to match germline, which may point to a read error. The chain employs TRBV11-2 and TRBJ2-2, with a weak D call TRBD2 (5 bases). Germline lookup yields CDR1 SGHAT and CDR2 FQNNGV. CDR3 length: 15 residues. The CDR3 bases are TGTGCCAGCAGCTTGTGGTTTGTTCGCCCCGGGGAGCTTTTTTTT. Its translation is CASSLWFVRPGELFF. Supplemented by reference TRBV11-2 and TRBJ2-2, the full variable domain reads EAGVAQSPRYKIIEKRQSVAFWCNPISGHATLYWYQQILGQGPKLLIQFQNNGVVDDSQLPKDRFSAERLKGVDSTLKIQPAKLEDSAVYLCASSLWFVRPGELFFGEGSRLTVL.

This clonotype was seen many times. The J gene is TRBJ2-7, the V gene TRBV15; 11 nucleotides line up with TRBD2. CDR1 is LNHNV, CDR2 YYDKDF, per germline (reference sequence). The CDR3 covers 16 residues. The J segment lost 4 bases and the V segment lost 0 bases, leaving 5 bases of the junction unmatched. In nucleotides, the CDR3 is TGTGCCACCAGCAGAGATTTCACTAGCGGGAGTTACGAGCAGTACTTC. Protein product: CATSRDFTSGSYEQYF.

This clonotype was counted a few times. The rearrangement uses TRBV12-3 or TRBV12-4 and TRBJ1-5; 12 bases agree with TRBD1. V was pared by 5 bases and J by 3 bases, with 5 bases of the junction left unmatched. This CDR3 is built from 16 residues. In DNA, the CDR3 is TGTGCCAGCAGTCCGGGACAGGGGGCCGCCAATCAGCCCCAGCATTTT. Translating gives CASSPGQGAANQPQHF.

This clonotype came up a few times. This chain uses TRBV6-1 with TRBJ2-2, with 8 bases aligning to TRBD1. With 6 bases clipped from V and 5 bases from J, the junction kept 11 bases outside the gene matches. Germline V gene sequence: CDR1 MNHNS, CDR2 SASEGT. The CDR3 length is 16 residues. As DNA, the CDR3 is TGTGCCAGCAGCGACCCAGGGGGCAAGGGGACCGGGGAGCTGTTTTTT. It yields the protein CASSDPGGKGTGELFF.

This clonotype was seen only a few times. The V call is TRBV6-2 or TRBV6-3, the J call TRBJ1-4; D is perhaps TRBD1 (5 bases). V gave up 8 bases and J gave up 0 bases, with 13 bases separating them. Germline-derived CDR1 and CDR2 are MNHEY and SVGEGT. The CDR3 is 15 residues long. The CDR3 coding sequence is TGTGCCAGCGGCGGGACGGTCACAACTAATGAAAAACTGTTTTTT. This sequence encodes CASGGTVTTNEKLFF.

Many counts were recorded for this clonotype. V usage is TRBV6-1 and J usage is TRBJ2-7; either TRBD1 or TRBD2 may fit D (5 bases each). Trimming shortened V by 8 bases and J by 7 bases, and 15 bases separated the two germline ends. CDR1 is MNHNS, CDR2 SASEGT, per germline. The CDR3 extends over 12 amino acids. The CDR3 region has the DNA TGTGCCAGCCGCCCAGGGCCGGGGGAGCAGTACTTC. Its protein is CASRPGPGEQYF.

This clonotype was counted many times. The chain combines TRBV11-2 with TRBJ2-1; 9 positions match TRBD2. CDR1 is SGHAT, CDR2 FQNNGV, per germline. With 1 base clipped from V and 7 bases from J, the junction kept 5 bases outside the gene matches. CDR3 length: 15 residues. Here the CDR3 DNA reads TGTGCCAGCAGCTTAGTACTAGCGGGCCGGAATGAGCAGTTCTTC. Amino acid sequence: CASSLVLAGRNEQFF.

This clonotype was seen ten or more times. This chain uses TRBV20-1 with TRBJ1-1, with a possible D match to TRBD1 (5 bases). The CDR3 is 14 amino acids. Trimming shortened V by 2 bases and J by 6 bases, and 16 bases separated the two germline ends. CDR1 and CDR2 from the germline V gene are DFQATT and SNEGSKA (reference sequence). This CDR3 is CSARPSAGLSEAFF. In nucleotides, the CDR3 is TGCAGTGCTAGACCTTCGGCAGGGCTGTCTGAAGCTTTCTTT.

CDR3 amino acids: CAISESGGSNQPQHF. The CDR3 region has the DNA TGTGCCATCAGTGAGTCGGGCGGGAGCAATCAGCCCCAGCATTTT. The chain combines TRBV10-3 with TRBJ1-5, with D unclear. Trimming removed 0 bases from V and 1 base from J, with 7 bases in between. Germline CDR1 and CDR2: ENHRY and SYGVKD. The CDR3 length is 15 residues.

This chain uses TRBV5-5 with TRBJ1-4; the D is unclear. This CDR3 region has 15 residues. Germline V CDR1 and CDR2: SGHKS, YYEKEE (reference sequence). V was pared by 0 bases and J by 5 bases, with 11 bases between. For the CDR3, the DNA is TGTGCCAGCAGCTTGGAACAGAGCTTAAATGAAAAACTGTTTTTT. This codes for CASSLEQSLNEKLFF.

V is TRBV7-6 and J is TRBJ2-7, with 8 bases matching TRBD2. V dropped 5 bases and J dropped 6; count of bases not matched to a gene: 15. Germline V gene sequence: CDR1 SGHVS, CDR2 FNYEAQ. CDR3 length equals 16 residues. CDR3 nucleotide sequence: TGTGCCAGCAGCACCCTTCCGGGACTAGAGAGCCGCGAGCAGTACTTC. Amino acids: CASSTLPGLESREQYF.